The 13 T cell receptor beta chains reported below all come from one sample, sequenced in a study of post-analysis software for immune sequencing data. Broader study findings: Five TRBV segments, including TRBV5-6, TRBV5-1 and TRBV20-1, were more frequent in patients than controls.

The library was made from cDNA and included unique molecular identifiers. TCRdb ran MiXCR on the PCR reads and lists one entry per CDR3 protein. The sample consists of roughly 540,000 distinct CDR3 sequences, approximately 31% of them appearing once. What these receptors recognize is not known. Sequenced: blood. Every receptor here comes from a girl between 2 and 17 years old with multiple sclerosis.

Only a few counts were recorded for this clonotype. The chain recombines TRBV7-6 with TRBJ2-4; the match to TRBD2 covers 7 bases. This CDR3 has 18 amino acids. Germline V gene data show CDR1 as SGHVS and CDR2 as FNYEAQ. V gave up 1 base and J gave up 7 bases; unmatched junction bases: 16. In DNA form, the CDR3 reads TGTGCCAGCAGCTTAGGGCCTAGCGGAATGTACCGGGGGAACATTCAGTACTTC. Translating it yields CASSLGPSGMYRGNIQYF.

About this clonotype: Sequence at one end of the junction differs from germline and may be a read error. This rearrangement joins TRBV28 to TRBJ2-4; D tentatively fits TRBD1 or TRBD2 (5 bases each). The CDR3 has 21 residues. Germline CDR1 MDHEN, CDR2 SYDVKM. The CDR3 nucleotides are TGTGCCAGCGGTTTTACTCTATCAGGGAGCGCGGGTCTAGTAGCCAAAAACATTCAGTACTTC. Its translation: CASGFTLSGSAGLVAKNIQYF.

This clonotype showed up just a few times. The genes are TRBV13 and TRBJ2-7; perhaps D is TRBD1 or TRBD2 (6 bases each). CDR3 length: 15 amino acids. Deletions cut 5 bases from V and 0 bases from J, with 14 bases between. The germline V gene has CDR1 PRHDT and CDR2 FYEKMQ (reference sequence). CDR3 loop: CASSLGGLLSYEQYF. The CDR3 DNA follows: TGTGCCAGCAGCCTCGGGGGCCTCCTCTCCTACGAGCAGTACTTC.

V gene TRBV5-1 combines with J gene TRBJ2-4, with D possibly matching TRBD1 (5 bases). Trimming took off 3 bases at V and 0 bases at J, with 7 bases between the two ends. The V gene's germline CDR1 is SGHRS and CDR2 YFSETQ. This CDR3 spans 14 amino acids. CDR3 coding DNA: TGCGCCAGCAGCTCGACAGTAGCCAAAAACATTCAGTACTTC. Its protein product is CASSSTVAKNIQYF. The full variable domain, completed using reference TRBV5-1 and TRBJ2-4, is KAGVTQTPRYLIKTRGQQVTLSCSPISGHRSVSWYQQTPGQGLQFLFEYFSETQRNKGNFPGRFSGRQFSNSRSEMNVSTLELGDSALYLCASSSTVAKNIQYFGAGTRLSVL.

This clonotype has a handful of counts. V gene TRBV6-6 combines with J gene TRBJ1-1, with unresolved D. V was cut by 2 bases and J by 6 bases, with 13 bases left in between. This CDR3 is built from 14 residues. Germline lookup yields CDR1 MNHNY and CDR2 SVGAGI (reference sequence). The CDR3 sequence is CASSYGRNLAEAFF. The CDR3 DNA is TGTGCCAGCAGTTACGGACGGAATCTCGCTGAAGCTTTCTTT.

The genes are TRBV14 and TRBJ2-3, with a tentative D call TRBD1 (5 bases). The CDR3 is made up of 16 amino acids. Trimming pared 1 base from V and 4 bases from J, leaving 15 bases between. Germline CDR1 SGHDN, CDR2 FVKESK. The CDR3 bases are TGTGCCAGCAGCCAAGGTCGTAGGGGAATCGCAGATACGCAGTATTTT. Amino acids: CASSQGRRGIADTQYF.

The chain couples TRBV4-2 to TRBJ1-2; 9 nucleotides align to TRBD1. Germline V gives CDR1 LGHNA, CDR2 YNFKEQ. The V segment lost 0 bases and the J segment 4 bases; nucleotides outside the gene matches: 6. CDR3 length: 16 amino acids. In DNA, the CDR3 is TGTGCCAGCAGCCAAGATCGGGACAGGGCCCGCTATGGCTACACCTTC. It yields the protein CASSQDRDRARYGYTF.

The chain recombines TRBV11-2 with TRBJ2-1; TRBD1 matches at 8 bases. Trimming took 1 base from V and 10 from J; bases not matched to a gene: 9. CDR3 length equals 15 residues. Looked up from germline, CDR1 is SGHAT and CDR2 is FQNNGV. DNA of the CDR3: TGTGCCAGCAGCTTAGGCCAGGGGGCATCAGGAGAGCAGTTCTTC. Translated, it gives CASSLGQGASGEQFF.

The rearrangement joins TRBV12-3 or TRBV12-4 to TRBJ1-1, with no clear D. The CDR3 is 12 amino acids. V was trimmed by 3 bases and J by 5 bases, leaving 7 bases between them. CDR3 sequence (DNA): TGTGCCAGCAGTTTCTCCGCAACTGAAGCTTTCTTT. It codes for CASSFSATEAFF.

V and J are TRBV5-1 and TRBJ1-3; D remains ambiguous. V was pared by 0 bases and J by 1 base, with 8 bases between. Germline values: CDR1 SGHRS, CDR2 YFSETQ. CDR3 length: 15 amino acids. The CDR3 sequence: CASSLAGSSGNTIYF. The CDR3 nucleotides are TGCGCCAGCAGCTTGGCAGGATCTTCTGGAAACACCATATATTTT.

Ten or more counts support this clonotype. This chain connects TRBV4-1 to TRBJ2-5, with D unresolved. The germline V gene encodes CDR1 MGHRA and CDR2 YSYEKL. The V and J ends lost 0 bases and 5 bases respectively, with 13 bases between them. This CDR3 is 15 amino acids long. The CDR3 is CASSQDWVYTETQYF. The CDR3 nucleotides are TGCGCCAGCAGCCAAGATTGGGTCTATACGGAGACCCAGTACTTC.

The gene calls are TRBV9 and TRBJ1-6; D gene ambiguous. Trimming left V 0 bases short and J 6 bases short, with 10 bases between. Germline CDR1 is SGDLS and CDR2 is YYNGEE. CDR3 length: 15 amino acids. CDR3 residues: CASSVAAEGNSPLHF. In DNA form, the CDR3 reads TGTGCCAGCAGCGTAGCGGCGGAAGGTAATTCACCCCTCCACTTT.

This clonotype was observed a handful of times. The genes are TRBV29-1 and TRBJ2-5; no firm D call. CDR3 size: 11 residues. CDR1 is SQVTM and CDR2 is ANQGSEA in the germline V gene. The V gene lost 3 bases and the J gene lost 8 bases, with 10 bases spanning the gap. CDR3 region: CSVDPSGTQYF. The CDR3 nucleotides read TGCAGCGTTGACCCCTCCGGCACCCAGTACTTC.